A single sample gave rise to the 28 T cell receptor beta chains below, sequenced in a study of Ad26.COV2.S vaccination and SARS-CoV-2 variants. The protocol was immunoSEQ multiplex PCR, while the TCRdb copy is restricted to in-frame clones and leaves out a portion. The sample holds approximately 410,000 clones, 80% to 95% seen once. The treatment here: some 19 received Ad26.COV2.S at low or high dose, single or two shots; 5 received placebo; per-sample allocation not given. All samples were drawn on day 63, counting from the first vaccine or placebo injection. The sequences come from peripheral blood, collected in a trial of Ad26.COV2.S vaccine versus placebo. The receptors stem from a person aged 18-65 years who received the Ad26.COV2.S COVID-19 vaccine or a placebo.

The rearrangement links TRBV19 to TRBJ1-2, with TRBD1 identical over 7 bases. CDR3 size: 15 residues. The V gene end was trimmed by 10 bases and the J gene end by 5 bases; junction bases not matched to a gene: 16. Germline assignment: CDR1 LNHDA and CDR2 SQIVND (reference sequence). DNA for the CDR3: TGTGCCACTAAAACTTCCGGGACAGCAAATTATGGCTACACCTTC. This gives the protein CATKTSGTANYGYTF.

V is TRBV30 and J is TRBJ1-1; D is undetermined. V lost 4 bases, J lost 0 bases, and 9 bases lay in between. CDR3 length: 13 residues. Germline-derived CDR1 and CDR2 are GTSNPN and SVGIG (reference sequence). This CDR3 reads CAWIVNMNTEAFF. DNA of the CDR3: TGTGCCTGGATAGTTAATATGAACACTGAAGCTTTCTTT.

V is TRBV24-1 and J is TRBJ2-3; D gene unclear. V lost 1 base and J lost 1, with 5 bases in between. In germline, CDR1 is KGHDR, CDR2 SFDVKD. The CDR3 has 14 amino acids. The CDR3 DNA follows: TGTGCCACCAGTGATTTCGAGGGCACAGATACGCAGTATTTT. Translating gives CATSDFEGTDTQYF.

The rearrangement uses TRBV12-3 or TRBV12-4 and TRBJ1-2; a weak D match, TRBD1 (5 bases). The CDR3 spans 12 residues. V was pared by 1 base and J by 8 bases, with 8 bases between. Here the CDR3 reads CASSLGGRGYTF. DNA of the CDR3: TGTGCCAGCAGTTTAGGGGGCAGAGGCTACACCTTC.

This chain uses TRBV6-5 with TRBJ2-1, with a possible D match to TRBD2 (6 bases). V was cut by 7 bases and J by 7 bases, with 20 bases left in between. This CDR3 has 15 amino acids. Germline-derived CDR1 and CDR2 are MNHEY and SVGAGI. The CDR3 loop reads CASTIGTSEGNEQFF. The DNA of the CDR3 is TGTGCCAGCACTATTGGGACTTCCGAGGGGAATGAGCAGTTCTTC.

The chain couples TRBV21-1 to TRBJ1-4; TRBD1 reflects the table's D call only, with no check against the DNA. TRBV21-1 is noted as a pseudogene. There are 15 residues in the CDR3. CDR3 residues: CASSKVWPPGRKLFF. For the CDR3, the DNA is TGTGCCAGCAGCAAAGTTTGGCCACCAGGCAGGAAACTGTTTTTT.

The chain employs TRBV4-3 and TRBJ2-7; D is perhaps TRBD2 (5 bases). V was clipped by 2 bases and J by 4 bases, with 9 bases between them. The CDR3 sequence is 13 residues long. Germline-derived CDR1 and CDR2 are LGHNA and YSLEER. The CDR3 sequence is CASSQWTLYEQYF. CDR3 nucleotides: TGCGCCAGCAGCCAATGGACTTTGTACGAGCAGTACTTC.

This sequence joins TRBV27 and TRBJ2-7; 10 nucleotides match TRBD2. The CDR3 runs to 13 residues. V trimming: 8 bases; J trimming: 7 bases; junction bases outside the gene matches: 8. The germline gives CDR1 MNHEY, CDR2 SMNVEV (reference sequence). CDR3 nucleotides: TGTGCCAGCGGGGTTAGCGGGGGGTGGGAGCAGTACTTC. Translating gives CASGVSGGWEQYF.

About this clone: It is unclear where the CDR3 begins or ends on the DNA, so no DNA is shown, and the CDR3 is as TCRdb lists it. The chain joins TRBV27 to TRBJ2-1; the table's TRBD2 call for D was not verified on the DNA. Germline loops: CDR1 MNHEY, CDR2 SMNVEV (reference sequence). The CDR3 spans 16 amino acids, including both terminal residues. This CDR3 reads CASSTSTSGGFDEQFF.

As DNA, the CDR3 is TGTGCCAGCAGCGTAGGAGGGGGATCAACTAATGAAAAACTGTTTTTT. The encoded protein is CASSVGGGSTNEKLFF. The chain couples TRBV9 to TRBJ1-4; tentatively, D is TRBD1 (6 bases). The CDR3 has 16 amino acids. The germline V gene has CDR1 SGDLS and CDR2 YYNGEE. Trimming removed 0 bases at V and 0 bases at J, with 9 bases between.

V usage is TRBV19 and J usage is TRBJ2-1, with 14 bases identical to TRBD2. Germline assignment: CDR1 LNHDA and CDR2 SQIVND (reference sequence). The CDR3 has 19 residues. With 5 bases clipped from V and 0 bases from J, the junction kept 9 bases outside the gene matches. The CDR3 is CASSPRLAGGKSSYNEQFF. CDR3 DNA: TGTGCCAGTAGTCCCCGACTAGCGGGGGGGAAAAGCTCCTACAATGAGCAGTTCTTC.

This chain joins TRBV7-4 and TRBJ2-7, with D perhaps matching TRBD1 (6 bases). The CDR3 sequence is 13 residues long. V lost 5 bases and J 2 bases, leaving 10 bases between the germline ends. CDR1 and CDR2 (germline): SGHVT, SQSDAQ. The CDR3 reads CASSPGHPYEQYF. In DNA form, the CDR3 reads TGTGCCAGCAGCCCGGGACATCCCTACGAGCAGTACTTC.

The rearrangement links TRBV28 to TRBJ1-5; TRBD1 is a possible D gene (6 bases). Trimming left V 5 bases short and J 7 bases short, with 12 bases between. CDR3 length: 13 amino acids. Germline V gene sequence: CDR1 MDHEN, CDR2 SYDVKM. CDR3 protein: CASSTAGVQPQHF. The CDR3 DNA sequence: TGTGCCAGCAGTACAGCAGGGGTGCAGCCCCAGCATTTT.

The chain employs TRBV7-9 and TRBJ2-3; D is unclear. CDR3 length: 16 residues. Germline V gene sequence: CDR1 SEHNR, CDR2 FQNEAQ (reference sequence). V lost 5 bases and J lost 2, with 17 bases in between. CDR3 nucleotides: TGTGCCAGCAGCCCCGTGGCGTTCGGGTCCACAGATACGCAGTATTTT. It translates to CASSPVAFGSTDTQYF.

This clone occurred a few times. This chain uses TRBV9 with TRBJ2-3; possible D gene TRBD2, 6 bases. This CDR3 has 14 residues. Germline assignment: CDR1 SGDLS and CDR2 YYNGEE. Trimming removed 4 bases at V and 2 bases at J, with 11 bases between. CDR3 sequence reads: CASSSGLPTDTQYF. The CDR3 DNA follows: TGTGCCAGCAGCTCCGGACTACCCACAGATACGCAGTATTTT.

CDR3 protein: CASSLGERQPQHF. The CDR3 DNA sequence: TGTGCCAGCAGCTTAGGGGAACGTCAGCCCCAGCATTTT. The chain recombines TRBV7-9 with TRBJ1-5, with no clear D. Germline V CDR1 and CDR2: SEHNR, FQNEAQ (reference sequence). The length of the CDR3 is 13 residues. Trimming cost V 1 base and J 6 bases, with 7 bases left between them.

This clone was picked up one time. The rearrangement uses TRBV3-1 (or the pseudogene TRBV3-2) and TRBJ1-2; D is ambiguous. Germline-derived CDR1 and CDR2 are LGHDT and YNNKEL (reference sequence). The CDR3 is made up of 15 amino acids. V lost 1 base, J lost 5 bases, and 14 bases lay in between. CDR3 bases: TGTGCCAGCAGCCAAGTACTGGCACAGATTTATGGCTACACCTTC. The encoded protein is CASSQVLAQIYGYTF.

The chain employs TRBV4-3 and TRBJ1-2, with a tentative D call TRBD1 (6 bases). CDR3 length: 16 amino acids. Trimming left V 0 bases short and J 4 bases short, with 15 bases between. Germline loops: CDR1 LGHNA, CDR2 YSLEER. In nucleotides, the CDR3 is TGCGCCAGCAGCCAAGATCCCGGGACACTAAGCTATGGCTACACCTTC. It translates to CASSQDPGTLSYGYTF.

This rearrangement joins TRBV6-5 to TRBJ1-2; 8 bases line up with TRBD1. Per the germline V gene, CDR1 is MNHEY and CDR2 is SVGAGI. V lost 8 bases and J lost 4; bases outside the gene matches: 9. The CDR3 is 14 residues long. CDR3 nucleotides: TGTGCCAGCCGTCTCGGACAGGGTATCTATGGCTACACCTTC. Its translation: CASRLGQGIYGYTF.

This clone has a handful of counts. J is TRBJ1-1 and V is TRBV19, with TRBD1 as a possible D gene (6 bases). The CDR3 sequence is 14 residues long. With 4 bases removed from V and 4 bases from J, the gap between germline ends came to 13 bases. CDR1 and CDR2 from the germline V gene are LNHDA and SQIVND (reference sequence). As DNA, the CDR3 is TGTGCCAGTAGTAATCCCCAGGGGCTCACTGAAGCTTTCTTT. It translates to CASSNPQGLTEAFF.

This sequence joins TRBV4-3 and TRBJ1-2; 8 bases map to TRBD1. The V segment lost 1 base and the J segment 4 bases; nucleotides outside the gene matches: 5. This CDR3 region has 15 residues. Per the germline V gene, CDR1 is LGHNA and CDR2 is YSLEER. The CDR3 DNA reads as TGCGCCAGCAGCCAAGTAGGGCAGGGGGCCTATGGCTACACCTTC. Amino acids: CASSQVGQGAYGYTF.

The chain has TRBV12-3 or TRBV12-4 and TRBJ1-5; D uncertain. The CDR3 contains 13 residues. Trimming cost V 0 bases and J 4 bases, with 4 bases left between them. Here the CDR3 reads CASSLARNQPQHF. CDR3 bases: TGTGCCAGCAGTTTAGCTCGTAATCAGCCCCAGCATTTT.

The chain couples TRBV18 to TRBJ2-1; D is uncertain. Trimming left V 0 bases short and J 8 bases short, with 5 bases between. This CDR3 region has 12 residues. Germline assignment: CDR1 KGHSH and CDR2 LQKENI. CDR3 sequence reads: CASSPPNYEQFF. The CDR3 region has the DNA TGTGCCAGCTCACCACCTAATTATGAGCAGTTCTTC. Full variable domain (outside the CDR3, taken from reference TRBV18 and TRBJ2-1): NAGVMQNPRHLVRRRGQEARLRCSPMKGHSHVYWYRQLPEEGLKFMVYLQKENIIDESGMPKERFSAEFPKEGPSILRIQQVVRGDSAAYFCASSPPNYEQFFGPGTRLTVL.

This chain links TRBV29-1 with TRBJ2-5; D gene ambiguous. The germline V and J ends were trimmed by 3 bases and 4 bases, with 12 bases remaining between them. Germline V gene lookup returns CDR1 SQVTM and CDR2 ANQGSEA. The CDR3 consists of 13 residues. Here the CDR3 reads CSVEAPGRETQYF. In DNA form, the CDR3 reads TGCAGCGTTGAGGCCCCCGGGCGAGAGACCCAGTACTTC.

The V gene is TRBV7-2, the J gene TRBJ2-3; TRBD1 matches 7 bases. Germline lookup yields CDR1 SGHTA and CDR2 FQGNSA. The J segment lost 2 bases and the V segment lost 5 bases, leaving 4 bases of the junction unmatched. The CDR3 consists of 14 residues. This CDR3 is CASSPQGSTDTQYF. The CDR3 DNA follows: TGTGCCAGCAGCCCACAGGGGTCCACAGATACGCAGTATTTT.

This clone was seen only once. The rearrangement links TRBV7-2 to TRBJ1-2; D remains ambiguous. Germline CDR1 SGHTA, CDR2 FQGNSA. Trimming took 5 bases from V and 4 from J, leaving 17 bases between them. This CDR3 is 15 amino acids long. CDR3 in DNA: TGTGCCAGCAGCCAGCGGGCACTTCGGGGCTATGGCTACACCTTC. It yields the protein CASSQRALRGYGYTF.

The chain carries TRBV4-1 and TRBJ2-1; D call uncertain. Trimming stripped 1 base from V and 10 bases from J, with 11 bases between. Per germline, CDR1 MGHRA and CDR2 YSYEKL. This CDR3 is built from 13 residues. CDR3 bases: TGCGCCAGCAGCCAAGTACCCGTACCCGAGCAGTTCTTC. This gives the protein CASSQVPVPEQFF.

The V call is TRBV30, the J call TRBJ1-2; D may be TRBD1 (5 bases). V shed 0 bases and J shed 0 bases, with 17 bases lying between them. CDR1 GTSNPN and CDR2 SVGIG come from the germline V gene (reference sequence). This CDR3 is built from 17 residues. This CDR3 reads CAWSVYMGDWANYGYTF. CDR3 nucleotides: TGTGCCTGGAGTGTATATATGGGGGACTGGGCTAACTATGGCTACACCTTC. Looking up the rest from reference TRBV30 and TRBJ1-2 gives the full variable domain: SQTIHQWPATLVQPVGSPLSLECTVEGTSNPNLYWYRQAAGRGLQLLFYSVGIGQISSEVPQNLSASRPQDRQFILSSKKLLLSDSGFYLCAWSVYMGDWANYGYTFGSGTRLTVV.